This T cell receptor beta chain comes out of a study of blood T cell repertoires in COVID-19. The overall study: Both acute and convalescent COVID-19 samples were obtained from the United States, Italy and Spain. PBMCs, B-cell-depleted T cells, or T cells provided the cDNA or gDNA that made up the material.

Per the original data handling: Amplified reference gene primers provided the basis for estimating nucleated cell counts. TCRdb's copy holds only in-frame clones and misses some; the assay was immunoSEQ multiplex PCR. Clone size and the V and J calls come from that table; the DNA yielded D and trimming. The sample holds 210,000 or so clones; about 83% are singletons and the top ten take 6.5% to 9%. This CDR3 region has 13 residues. V was cut by 0 bases and J by 3 bases, with 6 bases left in between. Germline values: CDR1 SGHRS, CDR2 YFSETQ. Material for sequencing was peripheral blood. This chain links TRBV5-1 with TRBJ2-5; no definite D call. The TCR comes from a woman aged 50 to 60 with active or convalescent COVID-19. The CDR3 bases are TGCGCCAGCAGCTTGGTTGGAGAAGAGACCCAGTACTTC. It encodes CASSLVGEETQYF.